This T cell receptor (beta chain) was recorded in a study of regulatory T cells in long-lasting Graves disease. V lost 1 base and J 4 bases, leaving 5 bases between the germline ends. The CDR3 runs 11 residues. CDR1 and CDR2 (germline): DFQATT, SNEGSKA (reference sequence). This clonotype was picked up many times. Time point indicated: newly diagnosed GD, antithyroid drugs for less than 3 months. Scientists built the TCR library using RNA that was extracted from PBMCs. Both iRepertoire HTBI primers and Arm-PCR of CDR3 regions were used to build the TCR beta libraries. TCRdb itself ran the multiplex PCR reads through MiXCR, one entry per CDR3 protein. The data hold about 500,000 distinct CDR3 sequences, with more than 10% observed a single time. In addition, the sample was reused for a study of T cells in Graves' hyperthyroidism and ophthalmopathy. That study reports: For ophthalmopathy, model prediction preceded onset by a median roughly 6.2 months.

This chain connects TRBV20-1 to TRBJ2-7; no firm D call. The sequence was obtained from a young woman with Graves disease. The specimen comprised peripheral blood mononuclear cells (PBMCs), sampled at new diagnosis, from a patient treated with antithyroid drugs. The CDR3 DNA reads TGCAGTGCTAGAGGAAGATACGAGCAGTACTTC. The encoded protein is CSARGRYEQYF.